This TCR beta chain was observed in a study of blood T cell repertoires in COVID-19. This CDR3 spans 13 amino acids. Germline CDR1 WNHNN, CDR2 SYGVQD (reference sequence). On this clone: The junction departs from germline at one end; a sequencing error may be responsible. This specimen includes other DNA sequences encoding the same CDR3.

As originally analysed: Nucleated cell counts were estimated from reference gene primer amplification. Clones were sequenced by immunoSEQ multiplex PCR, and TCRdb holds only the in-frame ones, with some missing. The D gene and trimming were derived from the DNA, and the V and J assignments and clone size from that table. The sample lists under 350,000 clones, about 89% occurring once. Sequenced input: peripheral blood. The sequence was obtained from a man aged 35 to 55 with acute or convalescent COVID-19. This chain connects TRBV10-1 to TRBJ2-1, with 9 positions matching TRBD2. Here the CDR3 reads CASSGGPYNEQFF. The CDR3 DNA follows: TGCGCGAGCAGCGGGGGGCCCTACAATGAGCAGTTCTTC.